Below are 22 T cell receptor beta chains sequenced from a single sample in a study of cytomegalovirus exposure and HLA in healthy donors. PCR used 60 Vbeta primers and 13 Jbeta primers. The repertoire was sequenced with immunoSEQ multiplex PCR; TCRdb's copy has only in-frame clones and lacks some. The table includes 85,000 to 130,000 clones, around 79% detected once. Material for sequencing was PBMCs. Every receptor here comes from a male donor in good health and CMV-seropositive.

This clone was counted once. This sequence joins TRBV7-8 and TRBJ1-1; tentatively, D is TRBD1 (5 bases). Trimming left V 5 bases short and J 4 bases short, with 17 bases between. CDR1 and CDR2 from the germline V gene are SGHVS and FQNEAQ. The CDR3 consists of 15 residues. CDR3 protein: CASSDRRAGGTEAFF. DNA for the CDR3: TGTGCCAGCAGCGACCGGCGGGCGGGGGGCACTGAAGCTTTCTTT.

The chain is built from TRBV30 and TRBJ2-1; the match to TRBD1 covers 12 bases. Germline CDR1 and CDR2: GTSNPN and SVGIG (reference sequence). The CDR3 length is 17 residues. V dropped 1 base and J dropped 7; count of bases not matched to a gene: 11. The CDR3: CAWSDLGGQGATNEQFF. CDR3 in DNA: TGTGCCTGGAGTGATCTAGGGGGACAGGGGGCGACGAATGAGCAGTTCTTC.

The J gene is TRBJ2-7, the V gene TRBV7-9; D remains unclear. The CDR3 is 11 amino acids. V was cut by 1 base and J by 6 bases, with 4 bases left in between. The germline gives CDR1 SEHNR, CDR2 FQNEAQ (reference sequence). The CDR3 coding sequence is TGTGCCAGCAGCTTAGATCGCGAGCAGTACTTC. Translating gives CASSLDREQYF.

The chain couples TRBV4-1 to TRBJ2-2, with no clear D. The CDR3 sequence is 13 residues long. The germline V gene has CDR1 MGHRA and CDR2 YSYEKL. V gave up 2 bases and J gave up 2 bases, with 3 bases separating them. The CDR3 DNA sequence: TGCGCCAGCAGCCAACCAAACACCGGGGAGCTGTTTTTT. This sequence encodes CASSQPNTGELFF.

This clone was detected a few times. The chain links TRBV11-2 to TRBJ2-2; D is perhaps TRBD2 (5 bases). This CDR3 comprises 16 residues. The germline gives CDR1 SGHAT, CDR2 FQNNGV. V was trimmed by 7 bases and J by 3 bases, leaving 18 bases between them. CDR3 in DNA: TGTGCCAGCACCCCGTCCTGGTTAGCGTACACCGGGGAGCTGTTTTTT. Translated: CASTPSWLAYTGELFF. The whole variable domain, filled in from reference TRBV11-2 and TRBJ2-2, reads EAGVAQSPRYKIIEKRQSVAFWCNPISGHATLYWYQQILGQGPKLLIQFQNNGVVDDSQLPKDRFSAERLKGVDSTLKIQPAKLEDSAVYLCASTPSWLAYTGELFFGEGSRLTVL.

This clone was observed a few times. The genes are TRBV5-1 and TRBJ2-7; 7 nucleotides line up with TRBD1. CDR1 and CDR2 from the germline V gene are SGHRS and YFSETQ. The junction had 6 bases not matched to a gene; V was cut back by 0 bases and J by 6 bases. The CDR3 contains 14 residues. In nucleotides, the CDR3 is TGCGCCAGCAGCTTGGGCATGGCAGGGGGCGAGCAGTACTTC. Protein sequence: CASSLGMAGGEQYF.

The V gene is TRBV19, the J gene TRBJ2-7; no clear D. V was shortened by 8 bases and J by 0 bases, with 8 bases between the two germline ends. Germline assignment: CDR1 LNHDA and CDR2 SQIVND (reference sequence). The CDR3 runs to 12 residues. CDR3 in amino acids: CASGTDSYEQYF. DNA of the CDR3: TGTGCCAGTGGAACAGACTCCTACGAGCAGTACTTC.

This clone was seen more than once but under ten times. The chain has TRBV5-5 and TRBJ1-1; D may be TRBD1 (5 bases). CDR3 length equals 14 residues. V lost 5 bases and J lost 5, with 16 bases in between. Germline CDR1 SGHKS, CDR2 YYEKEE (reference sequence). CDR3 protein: CASRWDGAGTEAFF. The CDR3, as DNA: TGTGCCAGCAGATGGGACGGGGCGGGGACTGAAGCTTTCTTT.

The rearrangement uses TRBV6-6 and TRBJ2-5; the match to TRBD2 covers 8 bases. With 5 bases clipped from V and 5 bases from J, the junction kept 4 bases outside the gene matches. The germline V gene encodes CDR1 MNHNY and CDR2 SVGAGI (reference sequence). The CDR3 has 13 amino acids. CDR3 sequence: CASSTTSVETQYF. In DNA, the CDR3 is TGTGCCAGCAGTACGACTAGCGTGGAGACCCAGTACTTC.

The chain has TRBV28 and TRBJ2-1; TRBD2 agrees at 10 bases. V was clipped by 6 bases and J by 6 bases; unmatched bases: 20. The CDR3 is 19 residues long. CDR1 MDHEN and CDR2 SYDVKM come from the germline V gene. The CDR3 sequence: CASSQIEGLASFQINEQFF. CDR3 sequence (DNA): TGTGCCAGCAGCCAAATAGAGGGACTAGCGTCCTTCCAGATCAATGAGCAGTTCTTC. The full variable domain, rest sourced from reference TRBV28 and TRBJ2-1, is DVKVTQSSRYLVKRTGEKVFLECVQDMDHENMFWYRQDPGLGLRLIYFSYDVKMKEKGDIPEGYSVSREKKERFSLILESASTNQTSMYLCASSQIEGLASFQINEQFFGPGTRLTVL.

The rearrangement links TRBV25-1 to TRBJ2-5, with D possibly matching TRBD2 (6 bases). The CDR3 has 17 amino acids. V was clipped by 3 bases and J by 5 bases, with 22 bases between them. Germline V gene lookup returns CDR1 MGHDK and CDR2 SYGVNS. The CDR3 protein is CASSDPAPRGVVETQYF. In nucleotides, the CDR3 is TGTGCCAGCAGTGACCCTGCCCCGCGGGGTGTGGTGGAGACCCAGTACTTC.

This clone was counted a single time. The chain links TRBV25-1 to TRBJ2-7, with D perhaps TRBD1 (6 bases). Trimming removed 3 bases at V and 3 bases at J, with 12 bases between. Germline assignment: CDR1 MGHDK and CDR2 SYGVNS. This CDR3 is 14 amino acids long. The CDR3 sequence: CASSDPDSDYEQYF. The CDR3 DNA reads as TGTGCCAGCAGTGACCCGGACAGTGACTACGAGCAGTACTTC.

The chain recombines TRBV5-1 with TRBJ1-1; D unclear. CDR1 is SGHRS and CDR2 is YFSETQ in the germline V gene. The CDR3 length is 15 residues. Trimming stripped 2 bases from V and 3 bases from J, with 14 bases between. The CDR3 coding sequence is TGCGCCAGCAGCTTCGGCACCTCAGGCGACACTGAAGCTTTCTTT. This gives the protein CASSFGTSGDTEAFF.

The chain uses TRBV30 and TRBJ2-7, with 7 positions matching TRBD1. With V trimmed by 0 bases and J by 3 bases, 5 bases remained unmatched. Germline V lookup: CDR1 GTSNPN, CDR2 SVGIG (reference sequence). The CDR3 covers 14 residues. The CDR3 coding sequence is TGTGCCTGGAGTGTTGGGGACAGAGGCTACGAGCAGTACTTC. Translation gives CAWSVGDRGYEQYF. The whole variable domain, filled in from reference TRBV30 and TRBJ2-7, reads SQTIHQWPATLVQPVGSPLSLECTVEGTSNPNLYWYRQAAGRGLQLLFYSVGIGQISSEVPQNLSASRPQDRQFILSSKKLLLSDSGFYLCAWSVGDRGYEQYFGPGTRLTVT.

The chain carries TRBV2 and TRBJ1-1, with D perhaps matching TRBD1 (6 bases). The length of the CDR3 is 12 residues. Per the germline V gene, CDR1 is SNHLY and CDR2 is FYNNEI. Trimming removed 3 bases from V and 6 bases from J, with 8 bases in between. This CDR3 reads CASSDRGPEAFF. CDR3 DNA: TGTGCCAGCAGTGACAGGGGTCCTGAAGCTTTCTTT.

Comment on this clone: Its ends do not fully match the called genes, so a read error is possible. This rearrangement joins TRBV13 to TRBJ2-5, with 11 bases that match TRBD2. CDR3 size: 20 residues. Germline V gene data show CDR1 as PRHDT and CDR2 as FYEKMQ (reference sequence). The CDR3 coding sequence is TGTGCCAGCAGCTTAGGCGGTTTACTAGCGGGGGAACTTCTCCAAGAGACCCGGTACTTC. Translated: CASSLGGLLAGELLQETRYF.

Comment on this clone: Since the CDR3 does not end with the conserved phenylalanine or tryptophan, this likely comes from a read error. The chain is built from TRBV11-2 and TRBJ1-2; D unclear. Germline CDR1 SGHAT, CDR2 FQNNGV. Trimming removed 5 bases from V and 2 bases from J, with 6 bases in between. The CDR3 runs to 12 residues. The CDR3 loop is CASSHSNYGYTL. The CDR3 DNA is TGTGCCAGCAGCCATAGCAACTATGGCTACACCCTC.

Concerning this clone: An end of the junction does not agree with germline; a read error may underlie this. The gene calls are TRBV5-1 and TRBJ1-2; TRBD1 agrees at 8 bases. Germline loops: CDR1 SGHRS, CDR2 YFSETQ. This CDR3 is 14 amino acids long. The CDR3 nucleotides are TGCGCCAGCAGCGGGGACAGGATTAACTATGACTACACCTTC. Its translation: CASSGDRINYDYTF.

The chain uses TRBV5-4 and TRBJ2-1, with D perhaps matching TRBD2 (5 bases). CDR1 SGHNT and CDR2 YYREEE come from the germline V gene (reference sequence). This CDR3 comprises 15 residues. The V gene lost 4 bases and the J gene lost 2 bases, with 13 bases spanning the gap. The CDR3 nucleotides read TGTGCCAGCAGCGTCCGACTGGGAGCCTACAATGAGCAGTTCTTC. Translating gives CASSVRLGAYNEQFF.

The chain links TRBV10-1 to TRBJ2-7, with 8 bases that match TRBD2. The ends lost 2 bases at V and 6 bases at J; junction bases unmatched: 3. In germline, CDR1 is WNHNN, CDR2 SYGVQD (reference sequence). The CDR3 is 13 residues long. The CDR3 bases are TGCGCCAGCAGTGAGAAGCGGGGGCGCGAGCAGTACTTC. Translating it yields CASSEKRGREQYF.

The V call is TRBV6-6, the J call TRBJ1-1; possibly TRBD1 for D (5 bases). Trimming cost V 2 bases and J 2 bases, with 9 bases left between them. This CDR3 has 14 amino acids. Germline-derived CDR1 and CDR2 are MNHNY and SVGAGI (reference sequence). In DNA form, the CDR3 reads TGTGCCAGCAGTTACAGGGGCCTAAACACTGAAGCTTTCTTT. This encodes CASSYRGLNTEAFF.

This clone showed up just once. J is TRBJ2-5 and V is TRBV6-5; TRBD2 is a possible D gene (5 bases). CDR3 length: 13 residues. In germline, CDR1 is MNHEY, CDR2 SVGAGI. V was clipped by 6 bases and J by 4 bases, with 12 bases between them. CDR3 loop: CASSDSEIETQYF. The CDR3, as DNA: TGTGCCAGCAGCGATAGCGAGATAGAGACCCAGTACTTC.